This passage covers 6 T cell receptor beta chains from one sample sequenced in a study of shared clonotypes between healthy human individuals. Only in-frame clones appear in the TCRdb table, and some are missing; sequencing was by immunoSEQ multiplex PCR. The sample yields about 470,000 clones, 70% to 80% seen once. Sequencing was done on a sample of PBMCs. These receptors all come from a woman in her thirties or forties in good health. Some clones in this sample may be carry-over from other donors' samples.

This clone was seen many times. This chain joins TRBV10-3 and TRBJ2-3; TRBD2 matches 7 bases. The CDR3 is made up of 15 amino acids. The germline V gene encodes CDR1 ENHRY and CDR2 SYGVKD. The J segment lost 2 bases and the V segment lost 6 bases, leaving 8 bases of the junction unmatched. CDR3 coding DNA: TGTGCCATCAGCCCCTCTAGCGGTAACACAGATACGCAGTATTTT. This translates into CAISPSSGNTDTQYF.

The gene calls are TRBV5-1 and TRBJ2-3; D may correspond to TRBD1 or TRBD2 (6 bases each). CDR3 size: 16 residues. The V gene lost 4 bases and the J gene lost 3 bases, with 18 bases spanning the gap. CDR1 is SGHRS, CDR2 YFSETQ, per germline. The DNA of the CDR3 is TGCGCCAGCAGCACGAAGGGCGGAGGGGGGACAGATACGCAGTATTTT. This codes for CASSTKGGGGTDTQYF.

V and J are TRBV18 and TRBJ1-2; D might be TRBD1 (6 bases). V shed 3 bases and J shed 4 bases, with 15 bases lying between them. Looked up from germline, CDR1 is KGHSH and CDR2 is LQKENI. CDR3 length equals 15 residues. Written as DNA, the CDR3 is TGTGCCAGCTCACCCGGGTTGGACAGATCCTATGGCTACACCTTC. Translation gives CASSPGLDRSYGYTF.

The chain recombines TRBV5-1 with TRBJ1-2; D is perhaps TRBD1 (6 bases). Germline loops: CDR1 SGHRS, CDR2 YFSETQ. The CDR3 is 14 amino acids. Between the trimmed V and J ends, which lost 4 bases and 3 bases, there was a span of 13 bases. CDR3 sequence reads: CASSPRTADYGYTF. The CDR3 DNA sequence: TGCGCCAGCAGCCCTAGGACAGCCGACTATGGCTACACCTTC.

The gene calls are TRBV5-1 and TRBJ2-3; 10 nucleotides match TRBD2. The trim removed 4 bases at V and 2 bases at J, leaving 7 bases unmatched. Germline loops: CDR1 SGHRS, CDR2 YFSETQ. This CDR3 region has 16 residues. Here the CDR3 reads CASSPRTSGSTDTQYF. CDR3 DNA: TGCGCCAGCAGCCCAAGGACTAGCGGATCCACAGATACGCAGTATTTT.

This chain uses TRBV18 with TRBJ1-2; no reliable D call. CDR3 length: 14 amino acids. Between the trimmed V and J ends, which lost 6 bases and 3 bases, there was a span of 14 bases. The germline CDR1 and CDR2 sequences are KGHSH and LQKENI. The CDR3 nucleotides read TGTGCCAGCTCGCAAGACGGATCATACTATGGCTACACCTTC. This gives the protein CASSQDGSYYGYTF.